These 28 T cell receptor beta chains came from one sample sequenced in a study of cytomegalovirus exposure and HLA in healthy donors. Primers included in the PCR were 60 Vbeta and 13 Jbeta primers. The assay was immunoSEQ multiplex PCR, and TCRdb's table has in-frame clones only and misses some. The sample lists approximately 82,000 clones, around 76% occurring once. The sample was PBMCs. Receptors originate from a woman in her forties or fifties in good health and CMV-seropositive.

The rearrangement links TRBV30 to TRBJ1-2, with D possibly TRBD1 on 6 matching bases. V lost 0 bases to trimming and J lost 4 bases, with 21 bases between them. In germline, CDR1 is GTSNPN, CDR2 SVGIG (reference sequence). The CDR3 is made up of 17 amino acids. The CDR3 here is CAWSVTGLDRLSYGYTF. CDR3 sequence (DNA): TGTGCCTGGAGTGTTACGGGATTGGACAGATTAAGCTATGGCTACACCTTC.

The gene calls are TRBV7-3 and TRBJ2-3, with D maybe TRBD1 (7 bases). Germline assignment: CDR1 SGHTA and CDR2 FQGTGA. The CDR3 runs 13 residues. Trimming pared 5 bases from V and 9 bases from J, leaving 15 bases between. CDR3 DNA: TGTGCCAGCAGCAGCACCAGGGGGGACACGCAGTATTTT. This sequence encodes CASSSTRGDTQYF.

The chain joins TRBV29-1 to TRBJ2-1; 10 positions agree with TRBD2. This CDR3 is 16 amino acids long. Germline loops: CDR1 SQVTM, CDR2 ANQGSEA. V shed 6 bases and J 6 bases; nucleotides not matched to a gene: 14. This CDR3 is CSVVVVGRLAGNEQFF. DNA for the CDR3: TGCAGCGTCGTTGTTGTGGGTCGACTAGCGGGCAATGAGCAGTTCTTC.

The sample holds a few counts of this clone. The V and J genes are TRBV6-1 and TRBJ2-7, with 9 nucleotides matching TRBD2. With 3 bases clipped from V and 4 bases from J, the junction kept 4 bases outside the gene matches. This CDR3 spans 14 amino acids. Germline V gene data show CDR1 as MNHNS and CDR2 as SASEGT. The CDR3 sequence is CASSDRREGYEQYF. DNA of the CDR3: TGTGCCAGCAGTGATCGGCGGGAGGGTTACGAGCAGTACTTC.

The chain links TRBV5-1 to TRBJ2-7; D is possibly TRBD1 (6 bases). Per germline, CDR1 SGHRS and CDR2 YFSETQ. The CDR3 consists of 16 residues. Trimming took off 4 bases at V and 6 bases at J, with 23 bases between the two ends. The CDR3 DNA follows: TGCGCCAGCAGCCCGAACAGGGTCCCCCAGTCGGTCGAGCAGTACTTC. Translated, it gives CASSPNRVPQSVEQYF.

The count of this clone is one. The chain joins TRBV27 to TRBJ1-5; tentatively, D is TRBD1 (5 bases). The germline V gene has CDR1 MNHEY and CDR2 SMNVEV (reference sequence). Trimming took 3 bases from V and 4 from J, leaving 13 bases between them. The CDR3 runs to 15 residues. CDR3 DNA: TGTGCCAGCAGTTTTGGAGGGGCAGGGAATCAGCCCCAGCATTTT. Protein sequence: CASSFGGAGNQPQHF.

The chain couples TRBV29-1 to TRBJ2-7, with a weak D call TRBD1 (5 bases). Germline V gene sequence: CDR1 SQVTM, CDR2 ANQGSEA. V was trimmed by 0 bases and J by 4 bases, leaving 10 bases between them. This CDR3 has 13 amino acids. In DNA form, the CDR3 reads TGCAGCGTTGAAGATAACAGGAATTACGAGCAGTACTTC. This codes for CSVEDNRNYEQYF.

Here the CDR3 reads CASGTGEMNTGELFF. CDR3 in DNA: TGTGCCAGCGGGACAGGGGAAATGAACACCGGGGAGCTGTTTTTT. This rearrangement joins TRBV6-5 to TRBJ2-2; 10 bases fit TRBD1. The V segment lost 8 bases and the J segment 1 base; nucleotides outside the gene matches: 4. Germline lookup yields CDR1 MNHEY and CDR2 SVGAGI. The CDR3 spans 15 residues.

This chain uses TRBV19 with TRBJ1-2; no reliable D call. Germline V gives CDR1 LNHDA, CDR2 SQIVND (reference sequence). The CDR3 extends over 14 amino acids. V dropped 6 bases and J dropped 2 bases, with 13 bases sitting between them. As DNA, the CDR3 is TGTGCCAGTAGGAGCCTCGCGGAGAACTATGGCTACACCTTC. The encoded protein is CASRSLAENYGYTF.

The chain couples TRBV6-1 to TRBJ2-7, with TRBD1 matching over 8 bases. CDR3 size: 14 residues. Germline CDR1 and CDR2: MNHNS and SASEGT. With V trimmed by 3 bases and J by 6 bases, 7 bases remained unmatched. CDR3 amino acids: CASSEATGAGEQYF. The CDR3 nucleotides read TGTGCCAGCAGTGAGGCGACAGGGGCAGGCGAGCAGTACTTC.

The genes are TRBV2 and TRBJ1-5, with 8 bases that match TRBD1. The V segment lost 1 base and the J segment 5 bases; nucleotides outside the gene matches: 4. The V gene's germline CDR1 is SNHLY and CDR2 FYNNEI. The CDR3 spans 15 residues. CDR3 protein: CASSEGTGLHQPQHF. The CDR3 nucleotides read TGTGCCAGCAGTGAAGGGACAGGGCTCCATCAGCCCCAGCATTTT.

The chain links TRBV19 to TRBJ1-2; 7 nucleotides match TRBD1. Germline V lookup: CDR1 LNHDA, CDR2 SQIVND (reference sequence). Losses at the gene ends were 3 bases for V and 8 bases for J; bases not matched to a gene: 12. The CDR3 is 15 amino acids. CDR3 sequence: CASSMLPTGPGGYTF. The CDR3 nucleotides are TGTGCCAGTAGTATGCTCCCGACAGGGCCTGGGGGCTACACCTTC.

This clone is labeled medium-sized. CDR3 sequence (DNA): TGTGCCAGCAGCCCCCCGGACAGGGGGGGCGAGCAGTACTTC. Protein product: CASSPPDRGGEQYF. This sequence joins TRBV28 and TRBJ2-7; 10 bases match TRBD1. The CDR3 is made up of 14 amino acids. Germline V gene data show CDR1 as MDHEN and CDR2 as SYDVKM. J lost 6 bases, V lost 6 bases, and 8 bases had no gene match.

V is TRBV5-1 and J is TRBJ1-5; 8 bases match TRBD1. The CDR3 covers 15 residues. V was clipped by 4 bases and J by 4 bases; unmatched bases: 7. Germline V gives CDR1 SGHRS, CDR2 YFSETQ. The CDR3 protein is CASSPGTGLNQPQHF. The CDR3 DNA sequence: TGCGCCAGCAGCCCCGGGACAGGATTAAATCAGCCCCAGCATTTT.

This chain joins TRBV28 and TRBJ1-5; D perhaps matches TRBD1 (5 bases). CDR1 MDHEN and CDR2 SYDVKM come from the germline V gene. The V and J ends lost 6 bases and 8 bases respectively, with 20 bases between them. The CDR3 length is 15 residues. The CDR3 sequence is CASSPQWQGVKPQHF. The CDR3 nucleotides are TGTGCCAGCAGCCCCCAGTGGCAGGGCGTAAAGCCCCAGCATTTT.

This chain connects TRBV2 to TRBJ2-1, with 15 bases that match TRBD2. The V gene's germline CDR1 is SNHLY and CDR2 FYNNEI. The V segment lost 6 bases and the J segment 6 bases; nucleotides outside the gene matches: 3. The CDR3 is made up of 15 amino acids. The CDR3 sequence: CASRRGLAGGNEQFF. The CDR3 DNA follows: TGTGCCAGCAGGCGGGGACTAGCGGGAGGCAATGAGCAGTTCTTC.

CDR3: CASSPGPAGAQHF. CDR3 nucleotides: TGTGCCAGCTCACCGGGACCTGCGGGGGCCCAGCATTTT. The chain uses TRBV18 and TRBJ1-5, with D perhaps matching TRBD1 (5 bases). The length of the CDR3 is 13 residues. Germline values: CDR1 KGHSH, CDR2 LQKENI. Trimming removed 3 bases from V and 11 bases from J, with 14 bases in between.

This clone was detected ten times or more. The chain combines TRBV6-1 with TRBJ2-1; 11 bases align to TRBD2. Per the germline V gene, CDR1 is MNHNS and CDR2 is SASEGT. Germline trimming cut 3 bases from V and 6 bases from J; bases unmatched to any gene: 13. This CDR3 region has 18 residues. The CDR3 coding sequence is TGTGCCAGCAGTGACGACCCTCGGTATAGCGGGAGGGCCAATGAGCAGTTCTTC. Protein product: CASSDDPRYSGRANEQFF.

A single count supports this clone. The chain has TRBV28 and TRBJ1-2, with D perhaps TRBD1 (5 bases). The CDR3 runs 15 residues. Germline loops: CDR1 MDHEN, CDR2 SYDVKM. Trimming shortened V by 1 base and J by 8 bases, and 17 bases separated the two germline ends. CDR3 region: CASSLFFRGNDGYTF. CDR3 bases: TGTGCCAGCAGTTTATTCTTCCGGGGGAACGACGGCTACACCTTC.

The V call is TRBV30, the J call TRBJ1-4, with D hard to call. The CDR3 loop spans 12 amino acids. Between the trimmed V and J ends, which lost 4 bases and 4 bases, there was a span of 7 bases. Per germline, CDR1 GTSNPN and CDR2 SVGIG (reference sequence). CDR3 residues: CAWTRVNEKLFF. CDR3 nucleotides: TGTGCCTGGACCCGGGTTAATGAAAAACTGTTTTTT.

The J gene is TRBJ2-7, the V gene TRBV1; the table assigns TRBD2, which was not confirmed against the DNA. TRBV1 is labeled a pseudogene. The CDR3 is 16 residues long. The CDR3, as DNA: TGCACCAGCAGCCACCTTCCGGGGACTATTCCCTACGAGCAGTACTTC. It translates to CTSSHLPGTIPYEQYF.

This clone showed up many times. The chain combines TRBV4-1 with TRBJ1-3, with D perhaps TRBD1 (5 bases). The CDR3 contains 17 residues. V was cut by 1 base and J by 0 bases, with 13 bases left in between. The germline gives CDR1 MGHRA, CDR2 YSYEKL. Here the CDR3 reads CASSQGRGDGSGNTIYF. CDR3 DNA sequence: TGCGCCAGCAGCCAAGGACGGGGGGACGGCTCTGGAAACACCATATATTTT.

The chain recombines TRBV5-4 with TRBJ1-1; D gene uncertain. V gave up 2 bases and J gave up 3 bases, with 11 bases separating them. The CDR3 spans 14 residues. Germline values: CDR1 SGHNT, CDR2 YYREEE (reference sequence). In nucleotides, the CDR3 is TGTGCCAGCAGCTTCGGGGAATTGGACACTGAAGCTTTCTTT. It codes for CASSFGELDTEAFF.

The gene calls are TRBV14 and TRBJ2-1; TRBD2 is a possible D gene (5 bases). This CDR3 comprises 15 residues. Germline V CDR1 and CDR2: SGHDN, FVKESK. Trimming pared 4 bases from V and 2 bases from J, leaving 12 bases between. CDR3 in amino acids: CASSPRLAAYNEQFF. In nucleotides, the CDR3 is TGTGCCAGCAGCCCCCGGCTAGCCGCCTACAATGAGCAGTTCTTC.

The gene calls are TRBV7-6 and TRBJ2-7; 10 bases are a match to TRBD2. Germline CDR1 is SGHVS and CDR2 is FNYEAQ. V was clipped by 4 bases and J by 0 bases; unmatched bases: 9. The CDR3 has 17 residues. The CDR3 reads CASSSVAGGSSSYEQYF. The DNA for the CDR3 is TGTGCCAGCAGCTCAGTAGCGGGAGGATCTAGCTCCTACGAGCAGTACTTC.

This chain uses TRBV7-6 with TRBJ2-5; 8 bases line up with TRBD1. The CDR3 runs to 14 residues. Looked up from germline, CDR1 is SGHVS and CDR2 is FNYEAQ. V shed 1 base, J shed 5 bases, and the junction held 3 bases outside the gene matches. This CDR3 reads CASSLDRGIETQYF. CDR3 nucleotide sequence: TGTGCCAGCAGCTTAGACAGGGGGATCGAGACCCAGTACTTC.

The J gene is TRBJ2-7, the V gene TRBV7-9; 9 nucleotides match TRBD1. This CDR3 spans 16 amino acids. The V and J ends lost 5 bases and 5 bases, in that order; junction bases with no gene match: 13. Germline V gene data show CDR1 as SEHNR and CDR2 as FQNEAQ (reference sequence). The CDR3 coding sequence is TGTGCCAGCAGCGACCTAGACGGGACAGGGTTGCACGAGCAGTACTTC. Translated, it gives CASSDLDGTGLHEQYF. Complete variable domain (other parts from reference TRBV7-9 and TRBJ2-7): DTGVSQNPRHKITKRGQNVTFRCDPISEHNRLYWYRQTLGQGPEFLTYFQNEAQLEKSRLLSDRFSAERPKGSFSTLEIQRTEQGDSAMYLCASSDLDGTGLHEQYFGPGTRLTVT.

The rearrangement links TRBV28 to TRBJ1-5; 7 positions match TRBD1. Trimming took 8 bases from V and 2 from J; bases not matched to a gene: 6. CDR3 size: 14 residues. CDR1 and CDR2 from the germline V gene are MDHEN and SYDVKM. The CDR3 region is CASSTGFGNQPQHF. CDR3 nucleotides: TGTGCCAGCTCGACAGGGTTCGGCAATCAGCCCCAGCATTTT.